One and the same sample provided the 29 T cell receptor beta chains below, sequenced in a study of tumor-infiltrating lymphocytes in localized non-small cell lung cancer. The data were produced by immunoSEQ multiplex PCR, yet TCRdb's version contains in-frame clones alone and is incomplete. The sample yields some 15,000 clones, about four fifths seen once. Material for sequencing was lung tumor tissue. The origin of the receptors is a human donor with non-small cell lung cancer.

The CDR3 nucleotides read TGTGCCAGCAGGGTCTTGACCATGAACACTGAAGCTTTCTTT. Translation gives CASRVLTMNTEAFF. This rearrangement joins TRBV28 to TRBJ1-1; D is uncertain. The CDR3 totals 14 residues. Trimming cost V 6 bases and J 0 bases, with 11 bases left between them. Germline-derived CDR1 and CDR2 are MDHEN and SYDVKM.

V usage is TRBV7-3 and J usage is TRBJ2-3; 8 bases match TRBD2. This CDR3 has 17 amino acids. Germline V gene sequence: CDR1 SGHTA, CDR2 FQGTGA. With 1 base clipped from V and 2 bases from J, the junction kept 8 bases outside the gene matches. The CDR3 region has the DNA TGTGCCAGCAGCTTAAGTGGCCGCGGGGGGTACACAGATACGCAGTATTTT. Its protein product is CASSLSGRGGYTDTQYF.

The gene calls are TRBV5-1 and TRBJ1-3, with D hard to call. CDR1 and CDR2 from the germline V gene are SGHRS and YFSETQ. V shed 4 bases and J shed 4 bases, with 15 bases lying between them. CDR3 length: 15 residues. CDR3: CASSARGGMGNTIYF. As DNA, the CDR3 is TGCGCCAGCAGCGCCCGAGGAGGGATGGGAAACACCATATATTTT.

The J gene is TRBJ1-2, the V gene TRBV30; no definite D call. The length of the CDR3 is 14 residues. The V end was cut by 4 bases, the J end by 5 bases, with 17 bases between. In germline, CDR1 is GTSNPN, CDR2 SVGIG (reference sequence). CDR3 residues: CAWTPPDGQYGYTF. The CDR3 DNA sequence: TGTGCCTGGACCCCCCCTGACGGCCAATATGGCTACACCTTC.

This clone came up a few times. The DNA of the CDR3 is TGTGCCAGCAGCCAAGGGCTTAATGAAAAACTGTTTTTT. Protein: CASSQGLNEKLFF. The rearrangement uses TRBV28 and TRBJ1-4; D remains unclear. The CDR3 loop spans 13 amino acids. V lost 6 bases to trimming and J lost 4 bases, with 9 bases between them. The germline V gene has CDR1 MDHEN and CDR2 SYDVKM.

The rearrangement uses TRBV7-2 and TRBJ1-6, with 7 bases aligning to TRBD1. Germline V CDR1 and CDR2: SGHTA, FQGNSA. The CDR3 is 14 residues long. V shed 3 bases and J 6 bases; nucleotides not matched to a gene: 2. For the CDR3, the DNA is TGTGCCAGCAGCTTTTGGGACAGTAATTCACCCCTCCACTTT. This encodes CASSFWDSNSPLHF.

V and J are TRBV27 and TRBJ2-7; no definite D call. CDR3 length: 13 amino acids. CDR1 is MNHEY and CDR2 is SMNVEV in the germline V gene (reference sequence). Trimming took 3 bases from V and 6 from J, leaving 12 bases between them. CDR3 nucleotides: TGTGCCAGCAGTTTTCTGGGTATATCCGAGCAGTACTTC. It yields the protein CASSFLGISEQYF.

CDR3 DNA: TGTGCTAGTGGTTTGGTACGGGTCGGACTAGTCCCTTACGAGCAGTACTTC. It codes for CASGLVRVGLVPYEQYF. V and J are TRBV12-5 and TRBJ2-7; 7 bases are a match to TRBD2. The trim removed 0 bases at V and 4 bases at J, leaving 12 bases unmatched. The CDR3 contains 17 residues. Germline lookup yields CDR1 LGHNT and CDR2 FRNRAP.

The CDR3 here is CASRDPGTGVYEQYF. The DNA of the CDR3 is TGTGCCAGCAGGGACCCCGGGACAGGGGTTTACGAGCAGTACTTC. This chain uses TRBV6-1 with TRBJ2-7, with 10 positions matching TRBD1. CDR3 length: 15 amino acids. CDR1 and CDR2 (germline): MNHNS, SASEGT. V dropped 6 bases and J dropped 4; count of bases not matched to a gene: 9.

The chain employs TRBV19 and TRBJ1-5; 10 bases fit TRBD1. The CDR3 is 13 residues long. Germline CDR1 reads LNHDA; CDR2 reads SQIVND (reference sequence). V was pared by 6 bases and J by 8 bases, with 4 bases of the junction left unmatched. CDR3 nucleotides: TGTGCCAGTAGCCCGGACAGGGGGAAGCCCCAGCATTTT. Protein product: CASSPDRGKPQHF.

The J gene is TRBJ2-5, the V gene TRBV5-6; TRBD2 is a possible D gene (6 bases). This CDR3 contains 15 residues. V was shortened by 5 bases and J by 5 bases, with 19 bases between the two germline ends. Germline V gives CDR1 SGHDT, CDR2 YYEEEE. CDR3 DNA sequence: TGTGCCAGCAGGGAGGGACGGCGTGTAGCGGAGACCCAGTACTTC. The encoded protein is CASREGRRVAETQYF.

V and J are TRBV28 and TRBJ1-4; 9 bases agree with TRBD1. CDR3 size: 16 residues. V lost 3 bases, J lost 4 bases, and 6 bases stayed unmatched. The germline V gene has CDR1 MDHEN and CDR2 SYDVKM. The CDR3 loop is CASSLGLTGGNEKLFF. DNA of the CDR3: TGTGCCAGCAGTTTGGGCTTGACAGGGGGTAATGAAAAACTGTTTTTT.

This clone was recorded a few times. The J gene is TRBJ2-7, the V gene TRBV28, with a weak D call TRBD1 (5 bases). The germline V gene encodes CDR1 MDHEN and CDR2 SYDVKM. The ends were cut back, 4 bases at V and 3 bases at J, with 22 bases in the middle. The CDR3 consists of 17 residues. CDR3 sequence: CASSSPTIDSRLYEQYF. In DNA, the CDR3 is TGTGCCAGCAGTTCCCCAACAATAGACAGCCGACTCTACGAGCAGTACTTC.

The V and J genes are TRBV6-4 and TRBJ2-3; possibly TRBD2 for D (6 bases). Trimming removed 5 bases from V and 1 base from J, with 10 bases in between. The CDR3 consists of 14 residues. Germline V gene data show CDR1 as MRHNA and CDR2 as SNTAGT. CDR3 sequence reads: CASSYASGTDTQYF. CDR3 nucleotide sequence: TGTGCCAGCAGTTATGCTAGCGGCACAGATACGCAGTATTTT.

J is TRBJ2-1 and V is TRBV27, with D tentatively TRBD1 (5 bases). There are 15 residues in the CDR3. CDR1 is MNHEY and CDR2 is SMNVEV in the germline V gene (reference sequence). The V and J ends lost 9 bases and 8 bases respectively, with 23 bases between them. For the CDR3, the DNA is TGTGCCAGTAACCTATTGGGTGCCAGGGCCGATGAGCAGTTCTTC. This sequence encodes CASNLLGARADEQFF.

This clone appeared once. The chain's CDR3 is CASSLQDRTSYEQYF. In DNA, the CDR3 is TGTGCCAGCAGCCTGCAAGACAGAACCTCCTACGAGCAGTACTTC. The V call is TRBV5-4, the J call TRBJ2-7; tentative D call: TRBD1 (5 bases). This CDR3 has 15 amino acids. V lost 4 bases, J lost 0 bases, and 14 bases lay in between. Germline V gives CDR1 SGHNT, CDR2 YYREEE (reference sequence). The variable domain in full, completed from reference TRBV5-4 and TRBJ2-7, reads ETGVTQSPTHLIKTRGQQVTLRCSSQSGHNTVSWYQQALGQGPQFIFQYYREEENGRGNFPPRFSGLQFPNYSSELNVNALELDDSALYLCASSLQDRTSYEQYFGPGTRLTVT.

This clone is a singleton in its sample. V gene TRBV28 combines with J gene TRBJ2-2, with D uncertain. V was pared by 8 bases and J by 1 base, with 11 bases between. The germline V gene has CDR1 MDHEN and CDR2 SYDVKM. This CDR3 comprises 14 residues. For the CDR3, the DNA is TGTGCCAGCTTAACAGCTGGGAACACCGGGGAGCTGTTTTTT. Residues: CASLTAGNTGELFF.

This clone was seen only once. This chain joins TRBV19 and TRBJ1-3, with 8 bases matching TRBD1. This CDR3 contains 15 residues. After removal of 7 bases from V and 0 bases from J, the junction contained 5 bases not matched to a gene. In germline, CDR1 is LNHDA, CDR2 SQIVND (reference sequence). The CDR3 spells CASIDRGFSGNTIYF. CDR3 nucleotides: TGTGCCAGTATCGACAGGGGTTTCTCTGGAAACACCATATATTTT.

This clone was counted a single time. J is TRBJ1-1 and V is TRBV7-9; D unresolved. With 5 bases removed from V and 1 base from J, the gap between germline ends came to 14 bases. Germline V gives CDR1 SEHNR, CDR2 FQNEAQ (reference sequence). The CDR3 runs 15 residues. Written as DNA, the CDR3 is TGTGCCAGCAGCCCCCGCGGAGGTCAGAACACTGAAGCTTTCTTT. Translated: CASSPRGGQNTEAFF.

The chain employs TRBV4-2 and TRBJ2-7; 11 nucleotides match TRBD2. The CDR3 is made up of 16 amino acids. V shed 3 bases and J 0 bases; nucleotides not matched to a gene: 4. Germline V gene lookup returns CDR1 LGHNA and CDR2 YNFKEQ. CDR3 nucleotide sequence: TGTGCCAGCAGCCAGGGGACTAGCGGCCCCTCCTACGAGCAGTACTTC. It is translated as CASSQGTSGPSYEQYF.

The chain links TRBV11-2 to TRBJ2-3; D unclear. Trimming left V 3 bases short and J 0 bases short, with 10 bases between. Looked up from germline, CDR1 is SGHAT and CDR2 is FQNNGV. The CDR3 loop spans 15 amino acids. Here the CDR3 reads CASSLRRSSTDTQYF. CDR3 in DNA: TGTGCCAGCAGCTTGAGGCGGTCCAGCACAGATACGCAGTATTTT.

V gene TRBV7-9 combines with J gene TRBJ1-6; no clear D gene. V was clipped by 2 bases and J by 10 bases, with 6 bases between them. Germline V gives CDR1 SEHNR, CDR2 FQNEAQ (reference sequence). This CDR3 is 12 amino acids long. The CDR3 loop reads CASSLMGSPLHF. CDR3 bases: TGTGCCAGCAGCTTAATGGGCTCACCCCTCCACTTT.

The genes are TRBV15 and TRBJ1-2; D gene unclear. The ends were cut back, 6 bases at V and 4 bases at J, with 12 bases in the middle. CDR3 size: 13 residues. Per the germline V gene, CDR1 is LNHNV and CDR2 is YYDKDF (reference sequence). The CDR3 region has the DNA TGTGCCACCAGTGGAGTAGGAATCTATGGCTACACCTTC. Its translation: CATSGVGIYGYTF. The full variable domain, completed using reference TRBV15 and TRBJ1-2, is DAMVIQNPRYQVTQFGKPVTLSCSQTLNHNVMYWYQQKSSQAPKLLFHYYDKDFNNEADTPDNFQSRRPNTSFCFLDIRSPGLGDTAMYLCATSGVGIYGYTFGSGTRLTVV.

The CDR3 DNA is TGTGCCAGCAGCAATAGGGGCACGCCCACCCCCAATGAGCAGTTCTTC. Its translation is CASSNRGTPTPNEQFF. The chain links TRBV21-1 to TRBJ2-1; no check of the table's D call, TRBD1, against the DNA was made. TRBV21-1 is classified as a pseudogene. The CDR3 spans 16 residues.

This chain connects TRBV9 to TRBJ2-5; TRBD1 matches 8 bases. Germline trimming cut 2 bases from V and 4 bases from J; bases unmatched to any gene: 10. Germline CDR1 reads SGDLS; CDR2 reads YYNGEE. The CDR3 runs 16 residues. The CDR3 nucleotides read TGTGCCAGCAGCGTCACCATACAGGGGGGAGGAGAGACCCAGTACTTC. Protein sequence: CASSVTIQGGGETQYF. Full variable domain (missing parts from reference TRBV9 and TRBJ2-5): DSGVTQTPKHLITATGQRVTLRCSPRSGDLSVYWYQQSLDQGLQFLIQYYNGEERAKGNILERFSAQQFPDLHSELNLSSLELGDSALYFCASSVTIQGGGETQYFGPGTRLLVL.

The chain is built from TRBV6-1 and TRBJ2-7; D gene unclear. Trimming shortened V by 8 bases and J by 0 bases, and 8 bases separated the two germline ends. Per the germline V gene, CDR1 is MNHNS and CDR2 is SASEGT. The CDR3 is made up of 12 amino acids. CDR3 sequence reads: CASWTGSYEQYF. The CDR3, as DNA: TGTGCCAGCTGGACCGGCTCCTACGAGCAGTACTTC.

This chain joins TRBV5-6 and TRBJ1-2; 7 bases line up with TRBD1. V shed 0 bases, J shed 6 bases, and the junction held 5 bases outside the gene matches. This CDR3 has 14 residues. CDR1 is SGHDT, CDR2 YYEEEE, per germline. In DNA form, the CDR3 reads TGTGCCAGCAGCTTGGGACAGGGCCCTCATGGCTACACCTTC. Translation gives CASSLGQGPHGYTF.

This chain uses TRBV21-1 with TRBJ2-1. TRBV21-1 is deemed a pseudogene. The CDR3 is made up of 16 amino acids. The CDR3, as DNA: TGTGCCAGCAGAACACTGCTACACCATTCCGACAATGAGCAGTTCTTC. Its protein product is CASRTLLHHSDNEQFF.

The V call is TRBV19, the J call TRBJ2-3, with D possibly being TRBD2 (5 bases). There are 14 residues in the CDR3. Germline lookup yields CDR1 LNHDA and CDR2 SQIVND (reference sequence). V was trimmed by 7 bases and J by 1 base, leaving 12 bases between them. In nucleotides, the CDR3 is TGTGCCAGTAAAAGCGGTTCTCGCACAGATACGCAGTATTTT. As protein: CASKSGSRTDTQYF.